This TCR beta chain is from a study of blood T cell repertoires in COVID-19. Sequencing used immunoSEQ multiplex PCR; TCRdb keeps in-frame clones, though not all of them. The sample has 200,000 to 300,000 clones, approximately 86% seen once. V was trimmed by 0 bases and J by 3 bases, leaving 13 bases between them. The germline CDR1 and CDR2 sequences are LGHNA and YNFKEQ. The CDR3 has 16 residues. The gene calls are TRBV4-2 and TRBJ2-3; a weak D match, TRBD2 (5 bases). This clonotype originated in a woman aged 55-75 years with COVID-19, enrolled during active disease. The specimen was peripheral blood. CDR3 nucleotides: TGTGCCAGCAGCCAAGATCTAACGGGAACTACAGATACGCAGTATTTT. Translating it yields CASSQDLTGTTDTQYF.